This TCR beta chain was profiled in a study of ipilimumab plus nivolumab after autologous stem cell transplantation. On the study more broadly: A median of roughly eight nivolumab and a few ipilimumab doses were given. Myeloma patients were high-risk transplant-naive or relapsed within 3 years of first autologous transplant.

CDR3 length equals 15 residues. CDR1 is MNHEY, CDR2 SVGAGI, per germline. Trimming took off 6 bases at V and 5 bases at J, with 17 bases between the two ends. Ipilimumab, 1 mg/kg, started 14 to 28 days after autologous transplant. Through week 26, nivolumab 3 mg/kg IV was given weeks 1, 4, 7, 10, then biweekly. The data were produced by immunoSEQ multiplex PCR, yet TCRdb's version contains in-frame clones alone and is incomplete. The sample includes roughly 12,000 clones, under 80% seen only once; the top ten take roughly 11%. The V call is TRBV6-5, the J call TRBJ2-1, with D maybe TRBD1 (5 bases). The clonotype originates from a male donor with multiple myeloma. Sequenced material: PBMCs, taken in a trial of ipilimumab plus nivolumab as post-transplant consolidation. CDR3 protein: CASSSGQATHNEQFF. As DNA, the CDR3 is TGTGCCAGCAGCTCTGGACAAGCAACTCACAATGAGCAGTTCTTC.